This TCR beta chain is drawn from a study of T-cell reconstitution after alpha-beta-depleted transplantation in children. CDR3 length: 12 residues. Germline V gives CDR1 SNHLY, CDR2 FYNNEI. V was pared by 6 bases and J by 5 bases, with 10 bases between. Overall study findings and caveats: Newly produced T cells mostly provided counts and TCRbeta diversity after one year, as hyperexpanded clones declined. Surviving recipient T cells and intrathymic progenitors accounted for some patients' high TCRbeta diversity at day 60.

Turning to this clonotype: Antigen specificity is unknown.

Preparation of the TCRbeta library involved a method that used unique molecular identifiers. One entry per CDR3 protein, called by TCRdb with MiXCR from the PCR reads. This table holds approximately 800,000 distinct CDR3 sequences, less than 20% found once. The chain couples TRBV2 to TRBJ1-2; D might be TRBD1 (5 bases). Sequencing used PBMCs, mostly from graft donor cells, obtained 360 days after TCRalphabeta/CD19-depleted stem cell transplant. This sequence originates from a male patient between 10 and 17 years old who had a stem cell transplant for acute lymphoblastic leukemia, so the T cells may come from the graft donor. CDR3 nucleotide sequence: TGTGCCAGCAGCCGACAGTTGTATGGCTACACCTTC. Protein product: CASSRQLYGYTF. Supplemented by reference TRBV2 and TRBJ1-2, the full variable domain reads EPEVTQTPSHQVTQMGQEVILRCVPISNHLYFYWYRQILGQKVEFLVSFYNNEISEKSEIFDDQFSVERPDGSNFTLKIRSTKLEDSAMYFCASSRQLYGYTFGSGTRLTVV.